These T cell receptor beta chains were read from a single sample in a study of OX40 agonist ivuxolimab in advanced cancers. This table comes from immunoSEQ multiplex PCR, and its TCRdb copy is limited to in-frame clones, with some not included. The top ten clones hold roughly 1.2% of a sample with nearly 55,000 clones, 70% to 90% of them seen once. Sequencing was performed on CD4+ or CD8+ T cells sorted from blood, taken in a trial of the OX40 agonist ivuxolimab. The receptors come from an adult with an advanced solid tumor such as melanoma, head and neck, liver or kidney cancer. Each CDR3 is given with its conserved first and last residue. Fields, in order: J gene, V gene, D gene, clone size, CDR3 DNA, CDR3 protein. The D gene is left open where the match is weak. Rows may omit the clone size; those that give it use once, few, many or a size class.

>TRBJ2-2|TRBV7-2|NA|NA
TGTGCCAGCAGCTTAGGTGGGGGGGCCACCGGGGAGCTGTTTTTT
CASSLGGGATGELFF
>TRBJ1-2|TRBV5-1|NA|few
TGCGCCAGCAGCCCCCTGGTGAGTTCCGGTTATGGCTACACCTTC
CASSPLVSSGYGYTF
>TRBJ2-7|TRBV25-1|NA|NA
TGTGCCAGCAGTGAAACCTCCTCAGGGGACTACGAGCAGTACTTC
CASSETSSGDYEQYF
>TRBJ1-3|TRBV28|NA|NA
TGTGCCAGCAGTACGTGGGGCCAGGGAGGGAGCACCATATATTTT
CASSTWGQGGSTIYF
>TRBJ1-6|TRBV14|NA|NA
TGTGCCAGCAGCCTTAGACATAATTCACCCCTCCACTTT
CASSLRHNSPLHF
>TRBJ1-1|TRBV15|NA|NA
TGTGCCACCGCTGGGGCAGCGAACACTGAAGCTTTCTTT
CATAGAANTEAFF
>TRBJ1-2|TRBV5-8|NA|NA
TGTGCCAGCAGCTTGGAAGACAGAATCGGTGGCTACACCTTC
CASSLEDRIGGYTF
>TRBJ1-5|TRBV5-6|TRBD1|NA
TGTGCCAGCAGCCTACAGGGGGGAAACAATCAGCCCCAGCATTTT
CASSLQGGNNQPQHF
>TRBJ2-1|TRBV29-1|NA|NA
TGCAGCGTTTTCCGCCCCGGTGGCAATGAGCAGTTCTTC
CSVFRPGGNEQFF
>TRBJ2-1|TRBV29-1|NA|once
TGCAGCGGACGAGGGGGGATGGAGCAGTTCTTC
CSGRGGMEQFF
>TRBJ2-3|TRBV9|NA|NA
TGTGCCAGCAGCGTTACTGGGGGTAGAGATACGCAGTATTTT
CASSVTGGRDTQYF
>TRBJ2-5|TRBV2|NA|NA
TGTGCCAGCAGTACCAGGGAAGGTGGAGAGACCCAGTACTTC
CASSTREGGETQYF
>TRBJ2-1|TRBV27|TRBD2|NA
TGTGCCAGCAGTTTAAGTCCCCAGCTAGCGGGGTTCAACAATGAGCAGTTCTTC
CASSLSPQLAGFNNEQFF
>TRBJ1-4|TRBV5-4|TRBD1|NA
TGTGCCAGCAGCTTGGCCGTAGGGGGCAAAGAAAAACTGTTTTTT
CASSLAVGGKEKLFF
>TRBJ2-2|TRBV19|NA|NA
TGTGCCAGTAGACCTGGCGTGGGGCCCGGGGAGCTGTTTTTT
CASRPGVGPGELFF